The 4 T cell receptor beta chains listed next were all sequenced from one sample in a study of T-cell reconstitution after alpha-beta-depleted transplantation in children (dated by TCRdb to 2016 to 2017). The library was produced with PCR. The sample was run on an Illumina HiSeq 2500. TCR libraries were prepared with molecular barcoding, using unique molecular identifiers to normalize TCRbeta repertoire quantification. TCRdb took the public reads, trimmed them with fastp at Q25, ran MiXCR for clone calling and kept in-frame beta chains. CDR3 protein duplicates are merged, each entry listing the most common genes and DNA. Within this sample are 600,000 to 700,000 distinct CDR3 sequences, with 16% of them counted one time only. Over 0.95% of the sample lies in the top ten. This specimen consisted of PBMCs from the stem cell graft donor, obtained from the stem cell graft. These receptors were taken from a human donor who donated a stem cell graft to a child with acute myeloid leukemia.

The chain joins TRBV13 to TRBJ1-2; D gene unclear. The CDR3 totals 14 residues. Germline CDR1 reads PRHDT; CDR2 reads FYEKMQ (reference sequence). Trimming cost V 1 base and J 2 bases, with 8 bases left between them. The CDR3 region is CASSLENDNYGYTF. In nucleotides, the CDR3 is TGTGCCAGCAGCTTAGAGAACGACAACTATGGCTACACCTTC.

This chain connects TRBV30 to TRBJ2-7, with TRBD2 identical over 9 bases. Germline values: CDR1 GTSNPN, CDR2 SVGIG (reference sequence). The trim removed 3 bases at V and 3 bases at J, leaving 6 bases unmatched. The CDR3 sequence is 14 residues long. The DNA of the CDR3 is TGTGCCTGGAGCGCCGGGACTAGCTTCTACGAGCAGTACTTC. Protein sequence: CAWSAGTSFYEQYF.

The gene calls are TRBV5-1 and TRBJ1-1; D is perhaps TRBD1 (5 bases). There are 15 residues in the CDR3. Trimming stripped 4 bases from V and 0 bases from J, with 13 bases between. Per germline, CDR1 SGHRS and CDR2 YFSETQ. CDR3 amino acids: CASSIGAAMNTEAFF. CDR3 sequence (DNA): TGCGCCAGCAGCATCGGGGCGGCCATGAACACTGAAGCTTTCTTT.

The chain carries TRBV10-3 and TRBJ2-4; D remains ambiguous. V was clipped by 0 bases and J by 1 base, with 4 bases between them. CDR1 is ENHRY, CDR2 SYGVKD, per germline. The CDR3 length is 14 residues. CDR3 region: CAISESKAKNIQYF. The CDR3 coding sequence is TGTGCCATCAGTGAGTCAAAGGCCAAAAACATTCAGTACTTC.